The entry that follows covers one T cell receptor beta chain sequence. What it recognizes is unknown. The data are from a study of vaccination and CD4 T cells after COVID-19. The wider study: Blood was drawn a median about 75 days post second dose, range 14 to 241.

The study sequenced cultured CD4+ T cell DNA using the Oncomine TCR Beta short-read assay. TCRdb itself ran the PCR reads through MiXCR, one entry per CDR3 protein. The sample lists about 9,000 distinct CDR3 sequences, 50% to 60% occurring once. Documented treatment: approximately 11-day PBMC culture with coronavirus spike peptide pools or control peptides (ViraFEST assay). Once peptide pools had expanded antigen-specific T cells, ViraFEST sequenced TCRs. The junction had 8 bases not matched to a gene; V was cut back by 5 bases and J by 4 bases. Germline CDR1 reads LNHDA; CDR2 reads SQIVND (reference sequence). This CDR3 has 15 residues.

The sequencing sample was made of CD4+ T cells from blood, cultured in vitro. The origin of this receptor is a human donor who had recovered from COVID-19. V is TRBV19 and J is TRBJ1-1, with 9 positions matching TRBD1. The CDR3 DNA sequence: TGTGCCAGTAGTCCCCGACAGGGGGATAGCACTGAAGCTTTCTTT. This translates into CASSPRQGDSTEAFF.